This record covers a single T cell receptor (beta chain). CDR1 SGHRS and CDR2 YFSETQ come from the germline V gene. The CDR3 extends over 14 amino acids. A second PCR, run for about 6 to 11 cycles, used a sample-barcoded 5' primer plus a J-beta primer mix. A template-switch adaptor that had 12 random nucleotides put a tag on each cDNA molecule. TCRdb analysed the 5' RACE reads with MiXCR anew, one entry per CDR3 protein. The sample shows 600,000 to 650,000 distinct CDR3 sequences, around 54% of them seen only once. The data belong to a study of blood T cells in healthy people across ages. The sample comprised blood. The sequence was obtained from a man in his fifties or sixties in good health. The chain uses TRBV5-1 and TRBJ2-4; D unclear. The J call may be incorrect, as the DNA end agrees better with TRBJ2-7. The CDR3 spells CASSLGVDTHEQYF. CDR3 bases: TGCGCCAGCAGCTTGGGGGTCGATACCCACGAGCAGTACTTC.